This paragraph covers one TCR beta chain sequence. This clone's antigen is unknown. Base qualities are missing; no much larger clone stands one base away. This record belongs to a study of blood T cell repertoires in COVID-19 (dated by TCRdb to the early 2020s). Broadly, across the study: Collaborator samples came from the United States, Italy and Spain and covered acute and convalescent phases of COVID-19. The material from the prospective study consisted of cDNA or gDNA derived from T cells, B-cell-depleted T cells, or PBMCs. Deeply sampled blood TCRbeta repertoires from subjects exposed to, actively infected with, or recovered from COVID-19 were included in the dataset. The repertoires were released in a freely available public database intended as a resource for research on the immune response to SARS-CoV-2. Samples came from the ongoing ImmuneRACE study (first 160 participants) plus 1,254 subjects from 6 global collaborators. A de-identified subject ID, COVID-19 status, age in years and sex were almost always included in the sample metadata. Where available, HLA class I and class II types were taken from metadata supplied by the sample provider and were not determined by assay-based typing.

One collaborating source in Seattle enrolled patients while the patients were actively infected and followed the patients over time throughout the course of disease. Whole blood was collected in K2EDTA tubes by collaborating institutions according to the institutions' own protocols. For TCRbeta analysis, collaborators shipped samples as frozen whole blood, isolated PBMCs, or DNA extracted from either of those sample types. Via the germline V gene, CDR1 is SGHVS and CDR2 FNYEAQ. From its cysteine to its phenylalanine, the CDR3 spans 17 amino acids. Only the CDR3 region is kept as DNA, spanning 51 bases read in frame from base 1. Germline trimming: 5 bases from V, 4 bases from J; junction bases outside gene matches: 14. The immunoSEQ Assay, a bias-controlled multiplex PCR, was used to amplify TCRbeta CDR3 regions from genomic DNA. On the study's bioinformatics: The number of nucleated cells in each sample was estimated from the amplification of reference gene primers within the assay. To quantify the absolute abundance of each unique TCRbeta CDR3 rearrangement, sequence reads were collapsed and filtered. For each sample, productive Simpson clonality was calculated as the square root of Simpson's diversity index over productive rearrangements. TCRdb took this table from immuneACCESS and kept in-frame rearrangements with V and J called. Such tables lack part of the clones; where checked against another copy, unresolved V genes explain under half of the gap, and the rest is unexplained. V and J calls and clone size are copied from that table; D and trimming were computed from the DNA. In all, the sample holds a few hundred thousand clones, and 75% to 95% of those were seen once. The biggest ten clones account for around 6.8% of the sample.

What the research found in general, with its limitations: Clinical and demographic metadata were provided uncurated, with the amount varying by source and participant.

This clonotype was sampled from a woman aged 25 to 45 with COVID-19, enrolled during active disease. The sample was peripheral blood. The rearrangement combines TRBV7-6 with TRBJ1-1, with TRBD1 matching 9 junction bases. At the DNA level, the sequence is TGTGCCAGCAGCCCGCGTCCCGGGACAGGGAGGACCACTGAAGCTTTCTTT. Its protein product is CASSPRPGTGRTTEAFF.